This is a list of T cell receptor beta chains from one sample in a study of Graves' ophthalmopathy and Graves' hyperthyroidism. MiXCR was run by TCRdb on the multiplex PCR reads, yielding one entry per CDR3 protein. The table shows more than 1,000,000 distinct CDR3 sequences, with approximately 35% occurring only once. Input material: peripheral blood or thyroid tissue (not recorded which). All receptors derive from an adult man with Graves' hyperthyroidism. Each CDR3 is given with its conserved first and last residue. D genes are given only for firm matches. A row's size may be missing; if present it is once, few, many or a size class.

-	TRBJ1-5	-	TRBV12-3/TRBV12-4	-	CASILAGGQPQHF
few	TRBJ1-2	TRBD1	TRBV4-1	TGCGCCAGCAGCCAAGTTGGGCCCAGGGGGGATGGCTACACCTTC	CASSQVGPRGDGYTF
-	TRBJ1-4	-	TRBV10-3	TGTGCCAGCAGTTACGATCCAACTAATGAAAAACTGTTTTTT	CASSYDPTNEKLFF
-	TRBJ2-5	TRBD1	TRBV25-1	TGTGCCAGCAGTGATCCCGGACAGGGCGGTCGGGCAGAGACCCAGTACTTC	CASSDPGQGGRAETQYF
many	TRBJ2-5	-	TRBV7-2	TGTGCCAGCAGCTTAGGGACTAACAAGATTCTGTACTTC	CASSLGTNKILYF
many	TRBJ1-5	-	TRBV15	TGTGCCACCAGCCCCGGGGGAGGGAATCAGCCCCAGCATTTT	CATSPGGGNQPQHF
many	TRBJ2-2	-	TRBV7-9	TGTGCCAGCAGCGATACGTGGGAGCTGTTTTTT	CASSDTWELFF
few	TRBJ2-7	-	TRBV4-3	TGCGCCAGCAGCCAAGCTCACAGGGACTCCTACGAGCAGTACTTC	CASSQAHRDSYEQYF
many	TRBJ1-5	-	TRBV19	TGTGCCAGTAGTTGGACGTACGGAGAAGTTCAGCCCCAGCATTTT	CASSWTYGEVQPQHF
many	TRBJ2-5	TRBD1	TRBV4-1	TGCGCCAGCAGCCAAGATGGGACAGGGGAAGAGACCCAGTACTTC	CASSQDGTGEETQYF
many	TRBJ2-5	-	TRBV24-1	TGTGCCACCAGTCCCGGGCTCCAAGAGACCCAGTACTTC	CATSPGLQETQYF
few	TRBJ1-4	-	TRBV4-1	TGCGCCAGCAGCCAACCAACTTCACGAGATAATGAAAAACTGTTTTTT	CASSQPTSRDNEKLFF
many	TRBJ1-4	TRBD1	TRBV7-2	TGTGCCAGCAGCTTAGAGGGCACAGGGGGATGGGAAAAACTGTTTTTT	CASSLEGTGGWEKLFF
-	TRBJ1-2	-	TRBV25-1	TGTGCCAGCGTGGACCTATACGATGGCTACACCTTC	CASVDLYDGYTF
many	TRBJ2-7	-	TRBV7-9	TGTGCCAGCAGCTTATCGGGGGACCCCTACGAGCAGTACTTC	CASSLSGDPYEQYF
-	TRBJ2-2	TRBD2	TRBV10-3	TGTGCCAGCACCGACCGCAGCGGGACGAACACCGGGGAGCTGTTTTTT	CASTDRSGTNTGELFF
-	TRBJ2-7	TRBD1	TRBV13	TGTGCCAGCAGCAGAACCGGGACAGGGGGCCACGAGCAGTACTTC	CASSRTGTGGHEQYF
many	TRBJ1-1	-	TRBV29-1	TGCAGCGCCCGGACGGGAAGAACAAGTGAAGCTTTCTTT	CSARTGRTSEAFF
-	TRBJ1-5	-	TRBV28	TGTGCCAGCACCGGCTGGGGGACGGATAGCAATCAGCCCCAGCATTTT	CASTGWGTDSNQPQHF
many	TRBJ2-5	TRBD2	TRBV7-2	TGTGCCAGCAGCTTAGCGTGGGGACTAGCGGGAGGGTTTGAGACCCAGTACTTC	CASSLAWGLAGGFETQYF
-	TRBJ2-7	TRBD1	TRBV7-8	TGTGCCAGCAGCCCGGGACAGGGGGCGAGGTTCTACGAGCAGTACTTC	CASSPGQGARFYEQYF
many	TRBJ2-5	TRBD1	TRBV11-3	TGTGCCAGCAGCTTAGGACAGGGGGCGCAGAAGACCCAGTACTTC	CASSLGQGAQKTQYF
many	TRBJ2-5	-	TRBV11-3	TGTGCCAGCAGCTTAGATTCGGTGGGCTCAGAGACCCAGTACTTC	CASSLDSVGSETQYF
many	TRBJ1-1	-	TRBV20-1	TGCAGTGCCCCCCGGGCTACGAACACTGAAGCTTTCTTT	CSAPRATNTEAFF
few	TRBJ1-1	TRBD1	TRBV30	TGTGCCTGGAGTCCAACCCGGGACAGTGAAGCTTTCTTT	CAWSPTRDSEAFF
-	TRBJ1-1	TRBD1	TRBV29-1	TGCAGCGTTGAGCAGGGGGCGTCCACTGAAGCTTTCTTT	CSVEQGASTEAFF
few	TRBJ1-1	-	TRBV19	TGTGCCAGCTCACCACCGAATGGAGTCCCTACAGCCGCTGCTTTCTTT	CASSPPNGVPTAAAFF
-	TRBJ2-5	-	TRBV20-1	TGCAGGCAAGACAGGTGGCAAGAGACCCAGTACTTC	CRQDRWQETQYF
once	TRBJ2-5	TRBD2	TRBV7-9	TGTGCCAGCAGCTCGAACCCGGGACTAATTTTAGAGACCCAGTACTTC	CASSSNPGLILETQYF
many	TRBJ2-7	-	TRBV19	TGTGCCAGGAGGGACGGGCGATCCTACGAGCAGTACTTC	CARRDGRSYEQYF
many	TRBJ2-7	TRBD1	TRBV19	TGTGCCAGTAGCGGGACAGGGATCTACGAGCAGTACTTC	CASSGTGIYEQYF
-	TRBJ2-7	-	TRBV20-1	TGCAGTGCTAGGCCCGGAGGGGGCGGCTCCTACGAGCAGTACTTC	CSARPGGGGSYEQYF
many	TRBJ1-5	-	TRBV7-2	TGTGCCAGCAGCTTAGGTGGAGGATCTAGCAATCAGCCCCAGCATTTT	CASSLGGGSSNQPQHF
few	TRBJ2-2	-	TRBV5-4	TGTGCCAGCAGCTTGGATGGTTTGAACACCGGGGAGCTGTTTTTT	CASSLDGLNTGELFF
few	TRBJ2-5	TRBD1	TRBV12-3/TRBV12-4	TGTGCCAGCACCTCCAGGGGACAGGGGGTTGAGACCCAGTACTTC	CASTSRGQGVETQYF